The text below deals with one TCR beta chain. This sample is part of a study of shared clonotypes between healthy human individuals. Per the original methods: ImmunoSEQ output held junction-only sequences without quality scores, so filtering differed. Assay: immunoSEQ multiplex PCR; the TCRdb copy retains only in-frame clones and omits some. V and J calls and clone size are those listed in that table; D and trimming were worked out from the DNA. The sample consists of 2,500,000 or so clones, over 85% of them appearing once. Germline CDR1 SGDLS, CDR2 YYNGEE. V was pared by 1 base and J by 6 bases, with 5 bases of the junction left unmatched. This CDR3 region has 14 residues.

Specimen: naive CD4+ T cells from PBMCs. The subset was: CD45RA+ positively selected. The receptor was derived from a man aged 18 to 29 in good health. Some clones in this sample may be carry-over from other donors' samples. This chain links TRBV9 with TRBJ2-3; the match to TRBD2 covers 7 bases. The CDR3 is CASSVSGGADTQYF. CDR3 DNA sequence: TGTGCCAGCAGCGTATCGGGGGGTGCGGATACGCAGTATTTT.